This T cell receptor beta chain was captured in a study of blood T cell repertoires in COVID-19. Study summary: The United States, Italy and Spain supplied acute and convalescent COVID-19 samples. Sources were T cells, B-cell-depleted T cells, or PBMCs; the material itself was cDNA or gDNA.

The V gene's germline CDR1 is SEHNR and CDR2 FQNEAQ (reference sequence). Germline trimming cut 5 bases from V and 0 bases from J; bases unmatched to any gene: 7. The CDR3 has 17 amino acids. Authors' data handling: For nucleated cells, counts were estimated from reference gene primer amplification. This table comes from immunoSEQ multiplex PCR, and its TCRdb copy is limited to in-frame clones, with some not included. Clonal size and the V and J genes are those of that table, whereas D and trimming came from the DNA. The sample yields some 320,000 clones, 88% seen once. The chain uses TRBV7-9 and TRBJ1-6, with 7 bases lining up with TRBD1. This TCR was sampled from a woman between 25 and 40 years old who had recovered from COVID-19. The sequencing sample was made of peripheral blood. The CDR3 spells CASSLGTASSYNSPLHF. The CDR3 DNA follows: TGTGCCAGCAGCCTAGGGACAGCAAGCTCCTATAATTCACCCCTCCACTTT.